The 32 T cell receptor beta chains below come from one sample, sequenced in a study of post-analysis software for immune sequencing data. Notes on the study in general: Patients showed TRBV5-6, TRBV5-1 and TRBV20-1 among roughly five TRBV segments more frequent than in controls.

Unique molecular identifiers had been added to the TCR beta cDNA libraries. Each CDR3 protein gets one entry after TCRdb re-called the PCR reads with MiXCR. The sample has approximately 690,000 distinct CDR3 sequences, 55% to 60% seen once. No antigen has been assigned to these receptors. Sequenced material: blood. Source of these receptors: a girl aged 2 to 10 with multiple sclerosis.

This clonotype occurred many times. The rearrangement uses TRBV5-1 and TRBJ2-7; 7 positions match TRBD1. In germline, CDR1 is SGHRS, CDR2 YFSETQ. The CDR3 length is 14 residues. V shed 1 base, J shed 5 bases, and the junction held 6 bases outside the gene matches. Here the CDR3 reads CASSLTGVSNEQYF. The CDR3 DNA reads as TGCGCCAGCAGCTTGACAGGGGTTAGCAACGAGCAGTACTTC.

The rearrangement joins TRBV27 to TRBJ1-5; D is possibly TRBD1 (5 bases). Germline loops: CDR1 MNHEY, CDR2 SMNVEV (reference sequence). The CDR3 consists of 12 residues. V lost 9 bases and J lost 4, with 10 bases in between. The CDR3 here is CASSPGNQPQHF. CDR3 nucleotides: TGTGCCAGTTCACCAGGGAATCAGCCCCAGCATTTT.

This rearrangement joins TRBV5-6 to TRBJ2-5, with 9 positions matching TRBD2. The length of the CDR3 is 15 residues. The trim removed 0 bases at V and 7 bases at J, leaving 7 bases unmatched. The germline V gene has CDR1 SGHDT and CDR2 YYEEEE. The CDR3 sequence is CASSLVQGRGGTQYF. Here the CDR3 DNA reads TGTGCCAGCAGCTTGGTCCAGGGGCGGGGGGGGACCCAGTACTTC.

V is TRBV5-1 and J is TRBJ1-2; 9 bases are shared with TRBD1. The CDR3 sequence is 14 residues long. Germline-derived CDR1 and CDR2 are SGHRS and YFSETQ. Unmatched junction bases numbered 4, after V lost 0 bases and J lost 7 bases. CDR3 loop: CASSLDGQGFGYTF. DNA of the CDR3: TGCGCCAGCAGCTTGGATGGACAGGGGTTTGGCTACACCTTC.

V gene TRBV4-1 combines with J gene TRBJ2-3, with TRBD2 matching over 9 bases. The V and J ends lost 3 bases and 2 bases, in that order; junction bases with no gene match: 3. This CDR3 spans 15 amino acids. Germline V gives CDR1 MGHRA, CDR2 YSYEKL. In DNA form, the CDR3 reads TGCGCCAGCAGCCACTTAGCGGGAGACACAGATACGCAGTATTTT. It specifies CASSHLAGDTDTQYF.

This clonotype was detected only once. The genes are TRBV7-9 and TRBJ2-5; weak D call: TRBD1 (5 bases). The germline V and J ends were trimmed by 7 bases and 4 bases, with 10 bases remaining between them. Per germline, CDR1 SEHNR and CDR2 FQNEAQ (reference sequence). The CDR3 sequence is 12 residues long. This CDR3 reads CASIERGETQYF. In DNA, the CDR3 is TGTGCCAGCATCGAAAGGGGAGAGACCCAGTACTTC.

V is TRBV11-2 and J is TRBJ1-1, with D uncertain. The CDR3 is 15 residues long. Trimming pared 1 base from V and 5 bases from J, leaving 14 bases between. Per germline, CDR1 SGHAT and CDR2 FQNNGV. This CDR3 is CASSLGPGGWTEAFF. The CDR3 DNA is TGTGCCAGCAGCTTAGGTCCGGGTGGGTGGACTGAAGCTTTCTTT.

The V and J genes are TRBV12-3 or TRBV12-4 and TRBJ2-7; 8 positions match TRBD2. The last part of the DNA fits TRBJ2-4 better; the J call may be wrong. The CDR3 is 14 amino acids. The CDR3 DNA reads as TGTGCCAGCAGCTTTCCGGGACTAGAAAACATTCAGTACTTC. Protein sequence: CASSFPGLENIQYF.

This clonotype was seen only a few times. The chain links TRBV29-1 to TRBJ2-5; TRBD2 might be the D (5 bases). CDR3 length: 11 amino acids. Trimming stripped 4 bases from V and 5 bases from J, with 8 bases between. Germline CDR1 SQVTM, CDR2 ANQGSEA. The CDR3 loop reads CSVVPGETQYF. For the CDR3, the DNA is TGCAGCGTTGTCCCGGGGGAGACCCAGTACTTC.

V is TRBV14 and J is TRBJ2-1, with 7 bases matching TRBD2. Germline trimming cut 1 base from V and 8 bases from J; bases unmatched to any gene: 14. CDR1 is SGHDN, CDR2 FVKESK, per germline. This CDR3 is 17 amino acids long. The CDR3 DNA sequence: TGTGCCAGCAGCCAAGTAACCGGGACTACCCGACAAGATGAGCAGTTCTTC. This codes for CASSQVTGTTRQDEQFF.

The chain recombines TRBV4-3 with TRBJ2-3; D possibly corresponds to TRBD1 (6 bases). The V end was cut by 0 bases, the J end by 0 bases, with 10 bases between. The CDR3 loop spans 16 amino acids. Per the germline V gene, CDR1 is LGHNA and CDR2 is YSLEER. As DNA, the CDR3 is TGCGCCAGCAGCCAAGATCCAGGGGCAAGCACAGATACGCAGTATTTT. Its translation: CASSQDPGASTDTQYF.

This chain uses TRBV20-1 with TRBJ2-7, with 7 bases aligning to TRBD2. The CDR3 extends over 14 amino acids. CDR1 and CDR2 (germline): DFQATT, SNEGSKA (reference sequence). Losses at the gene ends were 3 bases for V and 1 base for J; bases not matched to a gene: 6. CDR3: CSARARGESYEQYF. As DNA, the CDR3 is TGCAGTGCTAGGGCACGGGGGGAGTCCTACGAGCAGTACTTC.

This rearrangement joins TRBV10-2 to TRBJ1-1, with 10 bases identical to TRBD1. Trimming at V came to 2 bases and at J to 4 bases, leaving 4 bases not matched to a gene. Per germline, CDR1 WSHSY and CDR2 SAAADI. This CDR3 region has 15 residues. The CDR3 region is CASSERTGGGTEAFF. The CDR3 bases are TGCGCCAGCAGTGAGAGGACAGGGGGTGGCACTGAAGCTTTCTTT.

The chain links TRBV27 to TRBJ2-3; 7 bases are a match to TRBD2. The junction had 17 bases not matched to a gene; V was cut back by 6 bases and J by 2 bases. CDR1 and CDR2 (germline): MNHEY, SMNVEV (reference sequence). CDR3 length: 18 amino acids. The CDR3 bases are TGTGCCAGCAGCCTACTTTCTAGCGGAGGGCCATTCACAGATACGCAGTATTTT. Protein: CASSLLSSGGPFTDTQYF.

The V gene is TRBV6-5, the J gene TRBJ2-1; TRBD1 matches at 7 bases. Germline V gives CDR1 MNHEY, CDR2 SVGAGI. The V gene end was trimmed by 6 bases and the J gene end by 0 bases; junction bases not matched to a gene: 8. The CDR3 sequence is 16 residues long. DNA for the CDR3: TGTGCCAGCAGCCCGACAGGGTTTAGCTCCTACAATGAGCAGTTCTTC. Translated: CASSPTGFSSYNEQFF.

This clonotype has a handful of counts. The V and J genes are TRBV20-1 and TRBJ2-5; no clear D gene. The CDR3 loop spans 12 amino acids. The V gene lost 2 bases and the J gene lost 5 bases, with 9 bases spanning the gap. In germline, CDR1 is DFQATT, CDR2 SNEGSKA (reference sequence). CDR3 sequence: CSARSGTETQYF. The CDR3 DNA follows: TGCAGTGCTAGATCGGGTACCGAGACCCAGTACTTC.

The rearrangement links TRBV6-5 to TRBJ1-5; D remains unclear. The CDR3 is 13 amino acids. V dropped 6 bases and J dropped 6 bases, with 12 bases sitting between them. Germline V gene sequence: CDR1 MNHEY, CDR2 SVGAGI. Here the CDR3 DNA reads TGTGCCAGCAGATCTGGAGATGCTCAGCCCCAGCATTTT. Residues: CASRSGDAQPQHF.

The chain joins TRBV11-2 to TRBJ2-3; 7 bases are a match to TRBD2. CDR1 and CDR2 from the germline V gene are SGHAT and FQNNGV. J was trimmed by 2 bases and V by 3 bases; bases with no gene match: 5. This CDR3 is 15 amino acids long. CDR3 amino acids: CASSLTGGVTDTQYF. The CDR3 DNA reads as TGTGCCAGCAGCTTGACGGGAGGAGTCACAGATACGCAGTATTTT.

The rearrangement uses TRBV20-1 and TRBJ2-3; either TRBD1 or TRBD2 may supply D (6 bases each). Trimming removed 5 bases from V and 3 bases from J, with 18 bases in between. The CDR3 extends over 15 amino acids. CDR1 is DFQATT, CDR2 SNEGSKA, per germline (reference sequence). The CDR3 sequence: CSAHEGGVGTDTQYF. The CDR3 DNA sequence: TGCAGTGCTCACGAGGGGGGAGTGGGTACAGATACGCAGTATTTT.

This clonotype turned up a few times. This chain connects TRBV29-1 to TRBJ2-5; 8 positions agree with TRBD2. The J segment lost 5 bases and the V segment lost 1 base, leaving 12 bases of the junction unmatched. CDR1 and CDR2 from the germline V gene are SQVTM and ANQGSEA. The CDR3 spans 16 residues. The CDR3 spells CSVEAREGAGVETQYF. In DNA, the CDR3 is TGCAGCGTTGAAGCCCGCGAAGGAGCGGGAGTTGAGACCCAGTACTTC. The full variable domain, rest sourced from reference TRBV29-1 and TRBJ2-5, is SAVISQKPSRDICQRGTSLTIQCQVDSQVTMMFWYRQQPGQSLTLIATANQGSEATYESGFVIDKFPISRPNLTFSTLTVSNMSPEDSSIYLCSVEAREGAGVETQYFGPGTRLLVL.

This clonotype was detected a few times. This chain joins TRBV5-1 and TRBJ1-2, with D perhaps matching TRBD1 (6 bases). Germline-derived CDR1 and CDR2 are SGHRS and YFSETQ. CDR3 length: 14 residues. Trimming took 4 bases from V and 8 from J, leaving 18 bases between them. The CDR3 region has the DNA TGCGCCAGCAGCCCCACAGGGATGGGCTACGGCTACACCTTC. It is translated as CASSPTGMGYGYTF.

This clonotype occurred a few times. The DNA of the CDR3 is TGTGCCAGCAGCCTCTCGGACTCTGGGGCCAACGTCCTGACTTTC. It is translated as CASSLSDSGANVLTF. The chain couples TRBV5-5 to TRBJ2-6; D gene uncertain. Germline lookup yields CDR1 SGHKS and CDR2 YYEKEE (reference sequence). Trimming removed 4 bases at V and 0 bases at J, with 8 bases between. CDR3 length: 15 amino acids.

This clonotype showed up just a few times. The chain uses TRBV4-2 and TRBJ2-3; no firm D call. Trimming pared 0 bases from V and 6 bases from J, leaving 16 bases between. From germline, CDR1 is LGHNA and CDR2 YNFKEQ. This CDR3 comprises 16 residues. The CDR3 protein is CASSQETAGPRDTQYF. The DNA of the CDR3 is TGTGCCAGCAGCCAAGAAACGGCTGGACCCCGTGATACGCAGTATTTT.

V gene TRBV20-1 combines with J gene TRBJ2-1; TRBD1 agrees at 7 bases. Germline CDR1 DFQATT, CDR2 SNEGSKA (reference sequence). The V and J ends lost 6 bases and 5 bases, in that order; junction bases with no gene match: 13. This CDR3 has 15 amino acids. CDR3: CSAGLPGTEDNEQFF. The CDR3 DNA reads as TGCAGTGCAGGCCTCCCCGGGACAGAAGACAATGAGCAGTTCTTC.

This clonotype was detected only a few times. The chain carries TRBV5-1 and TRBJ2-1; 8 positions agree with TRBD2. The V and J ends lost 0 bases and 4 bases, in that order; junction bases with no gene match: 3. Looked up from germline, CDR1 is SGHRS and CDR2 is YFSETQ. The CDR3 loop spans 15 amino acids. The CDR3 coding sequence is TGCGCCAGCAGCTTGGCAGCGGGAGCATACAATGAGCAGTTCTTC. Protein sequence: CASSLAAGAYNEQFF.

This clonotype has only a few counts. The chain combines TRBV12-3 or TRBV12-4 with TRBJ1-1, with D possibly matching TRBD1 (6 bases). This CDR3 region has 13 residues. Trimming took 8 bases from V and 7 from J, leaving 17 bases between them. The CDR3 protein is CASQTGSKVEAFF. Here the CDR3 DNA reads TGTGCCAGCCAAACAGGGAGTAAGGTTGAAGCTTTCTTT.

The genes are TRBV6-6 and TRBJ2-7, with D uncertain. In germline, CDR1 is MNHNY, CDR2 SVGAGI (reference sequence). V was clipped by 0 bases and J by 1 base, with 7 bases between them. The CDR3 runs to 14 residues. CDR3 DNA: TGTGCCAGCAGTTACTCGGTCGGTTCCTACGAGCAGTACTTC. Translation gives CASSYSVGSYEQYF.

This clonotype was recorded only once. The rearrangement links TRBV24-1 to TRBJ2-5, with 8 positions matching TRBD2. V shed 4 bases and J 4 bases; nucleotides not matched to a gene: 7. Germline V CDR1 and CDR2: KGHDR, SFDVKD. The CDR3 sequence is 15 residues long. The CDR3 sequence is CATSDPRGGGETQYF. In nucleotides, the CDR3 is TGTGCCACCAGTGACCCTCGGGGGGGAGGAGAGACCCAGTACTTC.

Remarks on this clonotype: The junction departs from the called germline gene at one end, perhaps through a read error. The chain employs TRBV2 and TRBJ2-4; 8 nucleotides agree with TRBD2. Germline V gene data show CDR1 as SNHLY and CDR2 as FYNNEI. The CDR3 consists of 14 residues. CDR3 bases: TGTGCCAGCAATGAAGCGGGAGTAAAAAACATTCAGTACTTC. This sequence encodes CASNEAGVKNIQYF. The full variable domain, completed using reference TRBV2 and TRBJ2-4, is EPEVTQTPSHQVTQMGQEVILRCVPISNHLYFYWYRQILGQKVEFLVSFYNNEISEKSEIFDDQFSVERPDGSNFTLKIRSTKLEDSAMYFCASNEAGVKNIQYFGAGTRLSVL.

This clonotype has a handful of counts. The chain carries TRBV27 and TRBJ1-2; D ambiguous. Germline-derived CDR1 and CDR2 are MNHEY and SMNVEV (reference sequence). V lost 1 base, J lost 1 base, and 7 bases lay in between. The CDR3 extends over 14 amino acids. CDR3 bases: TGTGCCAGCAGTTTATTTGGCGGTAACTATGGCTACACCTTC. It specifies CASSLFGGNYGYTF.

This clonotype was observed a handful of times. V and J are TRBV29-1 and TRBJ2-7; 10 bases are a match to TRBD1. V was pared by 6 bases and J by 7 bases, with 9 bases of the junction left unmatched. Germline V CDR1 and CDR2: SQVTM, ANQGSEA. The CDR3 loop spans 13 amino acids. The CDR3, as DNA: TGCAGCGTCGTATCCGGGACAGGGGTGGAGCAGTACTTC. It specifies CSVVSGTGVEQYF.

The chain has TRBV2 and TRBJ2-3, with 7 bases matching TRBD1. Per the germline V gene, CDR1 is SNHLY and CDR2 is FYNNEI. J was trimmed by 6 bases and V by 3 bases; bases with no gene match: 9. CDR3 length: 15 amino acids. The CDR3 spells CASSELFTGVDTQYF. The CDR3 nucleotides read TGTGCCAGCAGTGAGTTGTTCACAGGGGTGGATACGCAGTATTTT.